This T cell receptor beta chain was captured in a study of radiation and T cells in renal cell carcinoma. The sample's time point: blood 2 weeks post-SBRT. Specified treatment: 15 Gy SBRT to primary tumor, nephrectomy 4 weeks later. This clone was counted a few times. The protocol was immunoSEQ multiplex PCR, while the TCRdb copy is restricted to in-frame clones and leaves out a portion. The sample holds 100,000 to 150,000 clones; around 81% are singletons and the top ten take about 5.3%. The sequence was obtained from a middle-aged man with renal cell carcinoma. Sequencing used blood, obtained from a patient whose treatment included radiotherapy and nephrectomy.

CDR3 in amino acids: CAWSGGRTNTEAFF. The CDR3 DNA sequence: TGTGCCTGGAGTGGGGGCAGGACGAACACTGAAGCTTTCTTT. J is TRBJ1-1 and V is TRBV30; D perhaps matches TRBD1 (5 bases). CDR3 length: 14 amino acids. Trimming left V 1 base short and J 1 base short, with 10 bases between. Germline V gives CDR1 GTSNPN, CDR2 SVGIG (reference sequence).